This T cell receptor (beta chain) derives from a study of T-cell memory formation after mild COVID-19. Background on the study: Most TCR clusters belonged to a single donor. Study-wide results and caveats: Prior to infection, memory already included some responding clones, suggesting cross-reactive memory joined. From day 15 to 85, contracting clones were balanced between CD4 and CD8, whereas later expanders leaned toward CD4+. Mainly in CM and EM were contracting CD4+ clones; CD8+ were in EMRA.

TCRdb recomputed calls from the 5' RACE reads with MiXCR, one row per CDR3 protein. The sample lists about 320,000 distinct CDR3 sequences, 14% occurring once. The CDR3 extends over 11 amino acids. CDR1 is SGHRS and CDR2 is YFSETQ in the germline V gene. V lost 7 bases and J 4 bases, leaving 8 bases between the germline ends. Concerning this clonotype itself: Antigen specificity is unknown.

This chain links TRBV5-1 with TRBJ1-2; D gene unclear. What was sequenced was PBMCs or a T cell subset sorted from them (not recorded which). The TCR originated in a man in his late teens or twenties who had mild COVID-19 (a few samples of this study predate the infection). Cell type and time point are not known. In DNA, the CDR3 is TGCGCCAGCGGGGAGGGCTATGGCTACACCTTC. Its translation: CASGEGYGYTF.